Below are 10 T cell receptor beta chains sequenced from a single sample in a study of blood T cell repertoires in COVID-19. The repertoire was sequenced with immunoSEQ multiplex PCR; TCRdb's copy has only in-frame clones and lacks some. Of 150,000 or so clones in the sample, 86% are singletons; the top ten hold approximately 4%. The sample comprised peripheral blood. Every receptor here comes from an older woman with acute or convalescent COVID-19.

This chain uses TRBV5-6 with TRBJ1-5, with 7 nucleotides matching TRBD1. The CDR3 length is 18 residues. CDR1 is SGHDT, CDR2 YYEEEE, per germline. V lost 2 bases, J lost 0 bases, and 11 bases stayed unmatched. The CDR3 region is CASSFNRGLSFSNQPQHF. CDR3 bases: TGTGCCAGCAGCTTTAACAGGGGCCTTTCTTTTAGCAATCAGCCCCAGCATTTT.

This chain joins TRBV15 and TRBJ2-5; the match to TRBD2 covers 14 bases. Per the germline V gene, CDR1 is LNHNV and CDR2 is YYDKDF (reference sequence). Unmatched junction bases numbered 6, after V lost 5 bases and J lost 4 bases. The CDR3 contains 16 residues. The CDR3 loop is CATSSRLAGGRETQYF. In DNA form, the CDR3 reads TGTGCCACCAGCTCGAGACTAGCGGGGGGGCGAGAGACCCAGTACTTC.

This rearrangement joins TRBV5-1 to TRBJ2-3; 7 nucleotides line up with TRBD1. Germline CDR1 SGHRS, CDR2 YFSETQ. Trimming took 4 bases from V and 6 from J; bases not matched to a gene: 2. This CDR3 region has 12 residues. The CDR3 nucleotides are TGCGCCAGCAGCAAACAGGGGGATACGCAGTATTTT. It is translated as CASSKQGDTQYF.

The gene calls are TRBV2 and TRBJ1-6, with 8 bases that match TRBD1. CDR1 and CDR2 (germline): SNHLY, FYNNEI. V shed 6 bases and J 10 bases; nucleotides not matched to a gene: 5. The CDR3 is made up of 13 amino acids. CDR3: CASRNDRGSPLHF. The DNA for the CDR3 is TGTGCCAGCAGAAACGACAGGGGCTCACCCCTCCACTTT.

This chain joins TRBV6-5 and TRBJ1-2, with D maybe TRBD1 (6 bases). Trimming took 7 bases from V and 4 from J, leaving 19 bases between them. The CDR3 has 15 amino acids. The germline CDR1 and CDR2 sequences are MNHEY and SVGAGI. CDR3 in DNA: TGTGCCAGCAAAGAGGACAGACGTCTTTCCTATGGCTACACCTTC. It is translated as CASKEDRRLSYGYTF.

V usage is TRBV27 and J usage is TRBJ1-2; tentatively, D is TRBD1 (6 bases). The germline V gene has CDR1 MNHEY and CDR2 SMNVEV (reference sequence). Trimming shortened V by 5 bases and J by 8 bases, and 18 bases separated the two germline ends. This CDR3 comprises 14 residues. DNA of the CDR3: TGTGCCAGCAGTGCAAACAAACCGACAGGAGGCTACACCTTC. Translated, it gives CASSANKPTGGYTF.

The J gene is TRBJ2-5, the V gene TRBV7-2; 7 positions match TRBD1. V shed 5 bases, J shed 3 bases, and the junction held 6 bases outside the gene matches. Per germline, CDR1 SGHTA and CDR2 FQGNSA. This CDR3 has 14 amino acids. The CDR3 spells CASSKTGTEETQYF. The CDR3 DNA reads TGTGCCAGCAGCAAAACCGGGACAGAAGAGACCCAGTACTTC.

This chain connects TRBV28 to TRBJ1-1; 7 bases line up with TRBD1. The J segment lost 1 base and the V segment lost 5 bases, leaving 10 bases of the junction unmatched. CDR1 MDHEN and CDR2 SYDVKM come from the germline V gene. The CDR3 has 16 residues. DNA of the CDR3: TGTGCCAGCAGTCCCCCGAGGAACAGGGGGAACACTGAAGCTTTCTTT. Residues: CASSPPRNRGNTEAFF. Looking up the rest from reference TRBV28 and TRBJ1-1 gives the full variable domain: DVKVTQSSRYLVKRTGEKVFLECVQDMDHENMFWYRQDPGLGLRLIYFSYDVKMKEKGDIPEGYSVSREKKERFSLILESASTNQTSMYLCASSPPRNRGNTEAFFGQGTRLTVV.

This clone was seen a handful of times. The gene calls are TRBV4-3 and TRBJ1-2; D may be TRBD1 (5 bases). CDR1 and CDR2 from the germline V gene are LGHNA and YSLEER. The V end lost 2 bases, the J end lost 4 bases, and 8 bases lay between the germline ends. The CDR3 extends over 13 amino acids. The CDR3 DNA follows: TGCGCCAGCAGCCAACAGGGTGGCTATGGCTACACCTTC. Translating gives CASSQQGGYGYTF.

The chain links TRBV11-3 to TRBJ2-7, with D perhaps matching TRBD1 (5 bases). The CDR3 runs 17 residues. Trimming left V 5 bases short and J 2 bases short, with 22 bases between. Per the germline V gene, CDR1 is SGHNT and CDR2 is YENEEA. The CDR3: CASSPGLGRPDTYEQYF. CDR3 nucleotides: TGTGCCAGCAGCCCAGGGTTGGGCAGACCCGATACCTACGAGCAGTACTTC.